The 28 T cell receptor beta chains below were found in one sample sequenced in a study of T cell changes during pregnancy in multiple sclerosis. The assay was immunoSEQ multiplex PCR, and TCRdb's table has in-frame clones only and misses some. The table includes fewer than 60,000 clones, less than 95% detected once. The input for sequencing was peripheral blood, taken after pregnancy. These TCRs come from a female donor in good health, enrolled as a control in a pregnancy study.

The rearrangement links TRBV7-3 to TRBJ2-2, with 9 bases matching TRBD1. Looked up from germline, CDR1 is SGHTA and CDR2 is FQGTGA. The CDR3 spans 17 residues. Germline trimming cut 5 bases from V and 4 bases from J; bases unmatched to any gene: 11. CDR3 nucleotides: TGTGCCAGCAGCCCCAAGGGGGGGACAGGGACCACCGGGGAGCTGTTTTTT. Its translation: CASSPKGGTGTTGELFF.

This chain joins TRBV7-9 and TRBJ2-7, with 11 bases fitting TRBD2. The V and J ends lost 4 bases and 4 bases, in that order; junction bases with no gene match: 6. The CDR3 is 15 amino acids. The germline V gene has CDR1 SEHNR and CDR2 FQNEAQ (reference sequence). The CDR3 reads CASSYSGGASYEQYF. In nucleotides, the CDR3 is TGTGCCAGCAGCTATAGCGGGGGGGCGTCGTACGAGCAGTACTTC.

The chain combines TRBV4-3 with TRBJ2-1; tentative D call: TRBD1 (5 bases). This CDR3 is 16 amino acids long. Germline CDR1 LGHNA, CDR2 YSLEER. The ends were cut back, 1 base at V and 3 bases at J, with 13 bases in the middle. CDR3 residues: CASSQGREDSYNEQFF. CDR3 nucleotides: TGCGCCAGCAGCCAAGGCCGAGAAGACAGCTACAATGAGCAGTTCTTC.

The chain combines TRBV28 with TRBJ2-2; 7 nucleotides line up with TRBD2. The CDR3 extends over 17 amino acids. Trimming removed 3 bases from V and 0 bases from J; junction bases left unmatched: 7. Germline V lookup: CDR1 MDHEN, CDR2 SYDVKM. CDR3 sequence: CASSFPLAETNTGELFF. The CDR3 DNA reads TGTGCCAGCAGTTTCCCCCTAGCGGAGACGAACACCGGGGAGCTGTTTTTT.

The rearrangement links TRBV25-1 to TRBJ2-1; TRBD2 is a possible D gene (6 bases). The CDR3 runs to 14 residues. Per the germline V gene, CDR1 is MGHDK and CDR2 is SYGVNS. Trimming cost V 4 bases and J 9 bases, with 16 bases left between them. Written as DNA, the CDR3 is TGTGCCAGCAGTGCTCACTGGGGGGTTGGTGAGCAGTTCTTC. Protein: CASSAHWGVGEQFF.

The V gene is TRBV23-1, the J gene TRBJ2-1, with 8 bases identical to TRBD2. TRBV23-1 is an ORF, and what it does is uncertain. The junction had 11 bases not matched to a gene; V was cut back by 4 bases and J by 3 bases. This CDR3 spans 17 amino acids. This chain's CDR3 is CASSRKSREGLYNEQFF. In DNA, the CDR3 is TGCGCCAGCAGTCGGAAATCTCGGGAGGGCCTCTACAATGAGCAGTTCTTC.

This clone was recorded only once. This chain joins TRBV29-1 and TRBJ1-2, with D possibly being TRBD1 (6 bases). The germline gives CDR1 SQVTM, CDR2 ANQGSEA. The CDR3 runs 15 residues. V was clipped by 1 base and J by 4 bases, with 16 bases between them. CDR3 sequence reads: CSVEASQGPPYGYTF. The CDR3 DNA follows: TGCAGCGTTGAAGCCTCACAGGGCCCGCCCTATGGCTACACCTTC. The full variable domain, in which reference TRBV29-1 and TRBJ1-2 provide the parts outside the CDR3, is SAVISQKPSRDICQRGTSLTIQCQVDSQVTMMFWYRQQPGQSLTLIATANQGSEATYESGFVIDKFPISRPNLTFSTLTVSNMSPEDSSIYLCSVEASQGPPYGYTFGSGTRLTVV.

This chain links TRBV4-2 with TRBJ2-3; 7 positions agree with TRBD1. This CDR3 is 14 amino acids long. Trimming took 0 bases from V and 4 from J; bases not matched to a gene: 1. Germline V CDR1 and CDR2: LGHNA, YNFKEQ. CDR3 DNA: TGTGCCAGCAGCCAAGATACAGGGGCAGATACGCAGTATTTT. Protein product: CASSQDTGADTQYF.

This clone was seen just once. One junction end does not reproduce the germline sequence, and a read error may be involved. The CDR3 protein is CASSLGGTGDTGELFF. CDR3 sequence (DNA): TGTGCTAGCAGCTTAGGCGGGACAGGAGACACCGGGGAGCTGTTTTTT. J is TRBJ2-2 and V is TRBV7-7, with 8 bases matching TRBD1. Germline V gene lookup returns CDR1 SSHAT and CDR2 FNYEAQ (reference sequence). This CDR3 has 16 amino acids. Full variable domain (missing parts from reference TRBV7-7 and TRBJ2-2): GAGVSQSPRYKVTKRGQDVTLRCDPISSHATLYWYQQALGQGPEFLTYFNYEAQPDKSGLPSDRFSAERPEGSISTLTIQRTEQRDSAMYRCASSLGGTGDTGELFFGEGSRLTVL.

In this sample, this clone turned up a few times. J is TRBJ1-1 and V is TRBV20-1; D uncertain. V was trimmed by 7 bases and J by 11 bases, leaving 17 bases between them. The CDR3 has 11 amino acids. Per germline, CDR1 DFQATT and CDR2 SNEGSKA (reference sequence). DNA of the CDR3: TGCAGTGTAACTTCAGCCCTCGGGGCTTTCTTT. This sequence encodes CSVTSALGAFF.

V gene TRBV4-2 combines with J gene TRBJ1-5, with D tentatively TRBD1 (6 bases). Deletions cut 0 bases from V and 0 bases from J, with 9 bases between. Germline CDR1 and CDR2: LGHNA and YNFKEQ. The CDR3 totals 16 residues. CDR3 nucleotide sequence: TGTGCCAGCAGCCAAGAGGGGGCTTATAGCAATCAGCCCCAGCATTTT. Translating gives CASSQEGAYSNQPQHF.

The rearrangement uses TRBV7-2 and TRBJ2-2; D uncertain. The CDR3 is made up of 12 amino acids. Germline CDR1 and CDR2: SGHTA and FQGNSA. The V gene lost 8 bases and the J gene lost 7 bases, with 11 bases spanning the gap. CDR3 coding DNA: TGTGCCAGCGGAATTCAGGACGGGGAGCTGTTTTTT. This encodes CASGIQDGELFF.

The V gene is TRBV18, the J gene TRBJ1-6; 8 nucleotides align to TRBD1. CDR1 and CDR2 (germline): KGHSH, LQKENI. Losses at the gene ends were 0 bases for V and 7 bases for J; bases not matched to a gene: 17. The CDR3 loop spans 20 amino acids. The CDR3 DNA is TGTGCCAGCTCACCACCGATTCCAGGGGGCGCCTCCTTGAAGAATTCACCCCTCCACTTT. This encodes CASSPPIPGGASLKNSPLHF.

The chain recombines TRBV6-1 with TRBJ1-1, with 9 bases matching TRBD1. CDR1 MNHNS and CDR2 SASEGT come from the germline V gene. CDR3 length: 14 amino acids. V gave up 4 bases and J gave up 0 bases; unmatched junction bases: 0. CDR3 residues: CASSGQGVNTEAFF. CDR3 nucleotide sequence: TGTGCCAGCAGTGGACAGGGGGTGAACACTGAAGCTTTCTTT.

The genes are TRBV4-1 and TRBJ2-1, with 11 nucleotides matching TRBD2. Germline V gene data show CDR1 as MGHRA and CDR2 as YSYEKL. The J segment lost 5 bases and the V segment lost 1 base, leaving 4 bases of the junction unmatched. The CDR3 is made up of 16 amino acids. CDR3 region: CASSQVTSGVNNEQFF. DNA of the CDR3: TGCGCCAGCAGCCAAGTGACTAGCGGGGTTAACAATGAGCAGTTCTTC.

This clone is a singleton in its sample. The chain couples TRBV7-9 to TRBJ2-3; D call uncertain. Trimming stripped 1 base from V and 4 bases from J, with 18 bases between. The CDR3 runs to 17 residues. Germline assignment: CDR1 SEHNR and CDR2 FQNEAQ (reference sequence). For the CDR3, the DNA is TGTGCCAGCAGCTTAGGATCCAGCGTAGGAAGTCCAGATACGCAGTATTTT. Translated: CASSLGSSVGSPDTQYF. The variable domain in full, with the rest retrieved from reference TRBV7-9 and TRBJ2-3, is DTGVSQNPRHKITKRGQNVTFRCDPISEHNRLYWYRQTLGQGPEFLTYFQNEAQLEKSRLLSDRFSAERPKGSFSTLEIQRTEQGDSAMYLCASSLGSSVGSPDTQYFGPGTRLTVL.

The V gene is TRBV15, the J gene TRBJ2-6; D unresolved. This CDR3 is 18 amino acids long. V was shortened by 0 bases and J by 0 bases, with 12 bases between the two germline ends. The V gene's germline CDR1 is LNHNV and CDR2 YYDKDF (reference sequence). The CDR3 reads CATSRDRGLYSGANVLTF. The CDR3 region has the DNA TGTGCCACCAGCAGAGATAGAGGCCTATACTCTGGGGCCAACGTCCTGACTTTC.

This chain joins TRBV28 and TRBJ2-7; 7 bases align to TRBD1. The J segment lost 2 bases and the V segment lost 3 bases, leaving 4 bases of the junction unmatched. Germline V CDR1 and CDR2: MDHEN, SYDVKM. This CDR3 has 14 amino acids. The chain's CDR3 is CASSFIGTAYEQYF. Here the CDR3 DNA reads TGTGCCAGCAGTTTTATCGGGACAGCCTACGAGCAGTACTTC.

J is TRBJ2-7 and V is TRBV29-1, with D maybe TRBD1 (5 bases). V was shortened by 5 bases and J by 0 bases, with 11 bases between the two germline ends. The CDR3 totals 13 residues. CDR1 and CDR2 from the germline V gene are SQVTM and ANQGSEA. CDR3 sequence reads: CSVLTVSSYEQYF. The DNA for the CDR3 is TGCAGCGTTCTGACAGTAAGCTCCTACGAGCAGTACTTC.

J is TRBJ1-4 and V is TRBV13; 8 bases fit TRBD1. CDR1 is PRHDT, CDR2 FYEKMQ, per germline (reference sequence). CDR3 length: 14 amino acids. J gave up 5 bases and V 4 bases, and 3 bases lay outside the gene matches. CDR3 in amino acids: CASSWGQVNEKLFF. CDR3 DNA: TGTGCCAGCAGCTGGGGACAGGTCAATGAAAAACTGTTTTTT.

The chain employs TRBV11-2 and TRBJ2-3; D is perhaps TRBD2 (5 bases). The V end was cut by 6 bases, the J end by 1 base, with 5 bases between. This CDR3 comprises 12 residues. Germline V lookup: CDR1 SGHAT, CDR2 FQNNGV. As DNA, the CDR3 is TGTGCCAGCAGGCGGGGCACAGATACGCAGTATTTT. Translating it yields CASRRGTDTQYF.

Here the CDR3 DNA reads TGTGCCAGCAGCCCCTATAGCGGGGGGACCCGTGGTACGCAGTATTTT. Protein: CASSPYSGGTRGTQYF. V gene TRBV9 combines with J gene TRBJ2-3; 10 bases align to TRBD2. V shed 4 bases, J shed 8 bases, and the junction held 13 bases outside the gene matches. This CDR3 region has 16 residues. Germline V lookup: CDR1 SGDLS, CDR2 YYNGEE.

The gene calls are TRBV30 and TRBJ1-3; 8 bases fit TRBD1. There are 16 residues in the CDR3. Germline lookup yields CDR1 GTSNPN and CDR2 SVGIG (reference sequence). Germline trimming cut 3 bases from V and 0 bases from J; bases unmatched to any gene: 7. Here the CDR3 reads CAWRAGGPFSGNTIYF. CDR3 DNA sequence: TGTGCCTGGAGGGCAGGGGGCCCTTTCTCTGGAAACACCATATATTTT. The entire variable domain, with the rest obtained from reference TRBV30 and TRBJ1-3, is as follows: SQTIHQWPATLVQPVGSPLSLECTVEGTSNPNLYWYRQAAGRGLQLLFYSVGIGQISSEVPQNLSASRPQDRQFILSSKKLLLSDSGFYLCAWRAGGPFSGNTIYFGEGSWLTVV.

This rearrangement joins TRBV5-1 to TRBJ2-3; 7 bases map to TRBD2. The germline gives CDR1 SGHRS, CDR2 YFSETQ. J gave up 0 bases and V 0 bases, and 13 bases lay outside the gene matches. CDR3 length equals 19 residues. In DNA form, the CDR3 reads TGCGCCAGCAGCTTGGCCGGTGTAGTAGCGGGTTTTAGCACAGATACGCAGTATTTT. Protein sequence: CASSLAGVVAGFSTDTQYF.

This chain links TRBV12-2 with TRBJ1-5. TRBV12-2 is shown as a pseudogene. The CDR3 runs 16 residues. Written as DNA, the CDR3 is TGTGCAAGTCGCTTAGATGGGGGGGGAAGGAGGCAGCCCCAGCATTTT. Translated: CASRLDGGGRRQPQHF.

V gene TRBV10-3 combines with J gene TRBJ2-5; 7 bases match TRBD1. The DNA end is a closer match to TRBJ2-7, so the J assignment may be wrong. Per the germline V gene, CDR1 is ENHRY and CDR2 is SYGVKD. This CDR3 is 15 amino acids long. This CDR3 reads CAISEQGEILYEQYF. The DNA for the CDR3 is TGTGCCATCAGTGAGCAGGGGGAAATCTTATACGAGCAGTACTTC.

The chain uses TRBV28 and TRBJ1-1; 10 bases are a match to TRBD1. The length of the CDR3 is 15 residues. With 5 bases clipped from V and 5 bases from J, the junction kept 8 bases outside the gene matches. CDR1 MDHEN and CDR2 SYDVKM come from the germline V gene. CDR3 DNA sequence: TGTGCCAGCAGTCCGGGGGACAGGGGACTTACTGAAGCTTTCTTT. It codes for CASSPGDRGLTEAFF.

This rearrangement joins TRBV29-1 to TRBJ2-7; the match to TRBD2 covers 10 bases. Germline V gene lookup returns CDR1 SQVTM and CDR2 ANQGSEA. The CDR3 consists of 13 residues. V trimming: 4 bases; J trimming: 6 bases; junction bases outside the gene matches: 6. This CDR3 is CSVGWTSGLEQYF. The CDR3 DNA sequence: TGCAGCGTTGGGTGGACTAGCGGACTCGAGCAGTACTTC.